This passage covers 26 T cell receptor beta chains from one sample sequenced in a study of cytotoxic CD8 clonotypes in ibrutinib-treated CLL. Here immunoSEQ multiplex PCR was the method, and the copy in TCRdb shows in-frame clones only, minus some. The repertoire holds a few hundred thousand clones, with approximately 80% as singletons. Sequencing was performed on PBMCs, taken before ibrutinib treatment. The receptors stem from a human donor with chronic lymphocytic leukemia.

The rearrangement links TRBV5-4 to TRBJ2-7, with TRBD2 matching over 11 bases. V lost 0 bases and J lost 2; bases outside the gene matches: 4. The CDR3 has 16 amino acids. Germline CDR1 reads SGHNT; CDR2 reads YYREEE (reference sequence). This chain's CDR3 is CASSLVASGRPYEQYF. In DNA form, the CDR3 reads TGTGCCAGCAGCTTGGTCGCTAGCGGGAGGCCCTACGAGCAGTACTTC.

The chain has TRBV27 and TRBJ2-5; 10 positions match TRBD2. From germline, CDR1 is MNHEY and CDR2 SMNVEV (reference sequence). V shed 5 bases, J shed 5 bases, and the junction held 20 bases outside the gene matches. The CDR3 is made up of 19 amino acids. CDR3 sequence (DNA): TGTGCCAGCAGTACCTCGGGACTAGCGTATCGGTTAGTATTGGAGACCCAGTACTTC. This sequence encodes CASSTSGLAYRLVLETQYF.

V is TRBV5-6 and J is TRBJ1-1, with D possibly matching TRBD1 (5 bases). V lost 2 bases, J lost 4 bases, and 12 bases lay in between. This CDR3 region has 14 residues. In germline, CDR1 is SGHDT, CDR2 YYEEEE. Written as DNA, the CDR3 is TGTGCCAGCAGCTTTACAGGTCGGGGCACTGAAGCTTTCTTT. Amino acids: CASSFTGRGTEAFF.

In DNA form, the CDR3 reads TGTGCCAGCAGTTTGGGCGCTTCACACTCCTACGAGCAGTACTTC. Amino acid sequence: CASSLGASHSYEQYF. The genes are TRBV6-6 and TRBJ2-7; D uncertain. Per the germline V gene, CDR1 is MNHNY and CDR2 is SVGAGI (reference sequence). This CDR3 spans 15 amino acids. V gave up 4 bases and J gave up 0 bases, with 13 bases separating them.

This clone occurred once. The chain recombines TRBV19 with TRBJ1-4, with no clear D. The V end was cut by 3 bases, the J end by 9 bases, with 11 bases between. The CDR3 has 13 amino acids. Germline lookup yields CDR1 LNHDA and CDR2 SQIVND (reference sequence). The CDR3 coding sequence is TGTGCCAGTAGTATGGTATTGGGGAAAAAACTGTTTTTT. This sequence encodes CASSMVLGKKLFF.

V is TRBV6-1 and J is TRBJ1-1; no clear D. V dropped 6 bases and J dropped 1 base, with 3 bases sitting between them. The CDR3 spans 11 residues. Germline lookup yields CDR1 MNHNS and CDR2 SASEGT. The CDR3 nucleotides are TGTGCCAGCAGGGAGAACACTGAAGCTTTCTTT. Protein product: CASRENTEAFF.

This chain joins TRBV10-3 and TRBJ2-1; 10 bases align to TRBD2. Germline V gene sequence: CDR1 ENHRY, CDR2 SYGVKD. V was pared by 6 bases and J by 9 bases, with 8 bases of the junction left unmatched. The CDR3 totals 14 residues. CDR3 bases: TGTGCCATCAGGGCTACCCTAGCGGGAGCTGAGCAGTTCTTC. Translating gives CAIRATLAGAEQFF.

This clone has a single count. DNA for the CDR3: TGTGCCAGCAGCTTTGGTACAAGCTACGAGCAGTACTTC. Protein: CASSFGTSYEQYF. The V and J genes are TRBV5-8 and TRBJ2-7, with D unclear. Germline CDR1 is SGHTS and CDR2 is YDEGEE. Trimming shortened V by 2 bases and J by 3 bases, and 9 bases separated the two germline ends. CDR3 size: 13 residues.

The chain recombines TRBV7-6 with TRBJ2-7; D perhaps matches TRBD2 (6 bases). This CDR3 is built from 14 residues. V gave up 3 bases and J gave up 3 bases, with 12 bases separating them. Germline V CDR1 and CDR2: SGHVS, FNYEAQ. CDR3 sequence (DNA): TGTGCCAGCAGCTTGGAACTAGCTTACTACGAGCAGTACTTC. Translating it yields CASSLELAYYEQYF. Combining the CDR3 with reference TRBV7-6 and TRBJ2-7 gives the whole variable domain GAGVSQSPRYKVTKRGQDVALRCDPISGHVSLYWYRQALGQGPEFLTYFNYEAQQDKSGLPNDRFSAERPEGSISTLTIQRTEQRDSAMYRCASSLELAYYEQYFGPGTRLTVT.

V usage is TRBV5-6 and J usage is TRBJ2-1; D is perhaps TRBD2 (5 bases). V was shortened by 4 bases and J by 13 bases, with 15 bases between the two germline ends. Germline CDR1 SGHDT, CDR2 YYEEEE. The CDR3 is made up of 12 amino acids. The CDR3: CASSQTGVSQFF. In nucleotides, the CDR3 is TGTGCCAGCAGCCAGACCGGGGTCTCTCAGTTCTTC.

The rearrangement joins TRBV10-3 to TRBJ1-2; TRBD1 matches 7 bases. Germline V gene sequence: CDR1 ENHRY, CDR2 SYGVKD. V shed 3 bases, J shed 0 bases, and the junction held 7 bases outside the gene matches. CDR3 length: 16 amino acids. CDR3 protein: CAISDPDRFANYGYTF. CDR3 nucleotide sequence: TGTGCCATCAGTGACCCGGACAGGTTCGCTAACTATGGCTACACCTTC.

The V gene is TRBV4-1, the J gene TRBJ1-3; weak D call: TRBD1 (6 bases). The V gene lost 8 bases and the J gene lost 0 bases, with 20 bases spanning the gap. Germline V gives CDR1 MGHRA, CDR2 YSYEKL. The CDR3 totals 17 residues. The DNA for the CDR3 is TGCGCCAGCCGACCCGGGACACCGGATTACTCTGGAAACACCATATATTTT. It encodes CASRPGTPDYSGNTIYF.

The rearrangement uses TRBV7-6 and TRBJ1-1; maybe TRBD1 (6 bases). Germline CDR1 reads SGHVS; CDR2 reads FNYEAQ. V lost 5 bases to trimming and J lost 0 bases, with 10 bases between them. The CDR3 extends over 14 amino acids. The chain's CDR3 is CASSKDRLNTEAFF. The CDR3 DNA reads TGTGCCAGCAGCAAGGACAGATTGAACACTGAAGCTTTCTTT.

This clone was seen just once. The chain employs TRBV27 and TRBJ1-5; TRBD1 agrees at 7 bases. Germline V gene lookup returns CDR1 MNHEY and CDR2 SMNVEV (reference sequence). Trimming cost V 4 bases and J 5 bases; bases outside gene matches: 11. CDR3 length: 16 amino acids. The DNA of the CDR3 is TGTGCCAGCAGTTCACAGGGACAGATCGGGGATCAGCCCCAGCATTTT. This codes for CASSSQGQIGDQPQHF.

The chain joins TRBV6-5 to TRBJ1-1; no firm D call. Looked up from germline, CDR1 is MNHEY and CDR2 is SVGAGI. Deletions cut 2 bases from V and 3 bases from J, with 13 bases between. The CDR3 sequence is 15 residues long. The CDR3 loop is CASSYREGIYTEAFF. CDR3 DNA: TGTGCCAGCAGTTACAGGGAAGGAATTTACACTGAAGCTTTCTTT.

The gene calls are TRBV7-9 and TRBJ2-1; TRBD1 matches 7 bases. Per germline, CDR1 SEHNR and CDR2 FQNEAQ (reference sequence). The CDR3 spans 15 residues. The V gene end was trimmed by 3 bases and the J gene end by 10 bases; junction bases not matched to a gene: 12. The CDR3 DNA is TGTGCCAGCAGCTTCGGACAGGACGGGGCAAGAGAGCAGTTCTTC. Translating it yields CASSFGQDGAREQFF.

This chain joins TRBV27 and TRBJ2-7; 8 bases agree with TRBD2. Germline V gene data show CDR1 as MNHEY and CDR2 as SMNVEV (reference sequence). J gave up 6 bases and V 2 bases, and 15 bases lay outside the gene matches. This CDR3 spans 17 amino acids. CDR3 nucleotide sequence: TGTGCCAGCAGTTTAAGGTATCCGGGAGGGGAAGTATTCGAGCAGTACTTC. This encodes CASSLRYPGGEVFEQYF.

The V gene is TRBV28, the J gene TRBJ2-7, with a tentative D call TRBD1 (5 bases). The CDR3 is 14 amino acids. V lost 0 bases and J 2 bases, leaving 8 bases between the germline ends. Looked up from germline, CDR1 is MDHEN and CDR2 is SYDVKM. CDR3 nucleotides: TGTGCCAGCAGTTTATGGGACACAACCTACGAGCAGTACTTC. It is translated as CASSLWDTTYEQYF.

This rearrangement joins TRBV5-8 to TRBJ1-4; D is possibly TRBD1 (5 bases). The germline CDR1 and CDR2 sequences are SGHTS and YDEGEE. The V end lost 4 bases, the J end lost 8 bases, and 12 bases lay between the germline ends. The CDR3 runs 13 residues. CDR3 coding DNA: TGTGCCAGCAGCGCCCGACAGATAGAAAAACTGTTTTTT. Protein: CASSARQIEKLFF.

The V gene is TRBV9, the J gene TRBJ2-1; no reliable D call. Trimming pared 0 bases from V and 9 bases from J, leaving 10 bases between. The CDR3 extends over 13 amino acids. Germline values: CDR1 SGDLS, CDR2 YYNGEE. The CDR3 reads CASSVVISLEQFF. CDR3 bases: TGTGCCAGCAGCGTAGTAATTAGCCTTGAGCAGTTCTTC.

V gene TRBV5-6 combines with J gene TRBJ2-3; either TRBD1 or TRBD2 may supply D (5 bases each). V lost 2 bases and J 1 base, leaving 17 bases between the germline ends. CDR1 is SGHDT, CDR2 YYEEEE, per germline. The CDR3 runs to 17 residues. CDR3 nucleotide sequence: TGTGCCAGCAGCTTCCGTTTTCTCGGGGACGGCACAGATACGCAGTATTTT. Protein product: CASSFRFLGDGTDTQYF. Full variable domain (rest looked up from reference TRBV5-6 and TRBJ2-3): DAGVTQSPTHLIKTRGQQVTLRCSPKSGHDTVSWYQQALGQGPQFIFQYYEEEERQRGNFPDRFSGHQFPNYSSELNVNALLLGDSALYLCASSFRFLGDGTDTQYFGPGTRLTVL.

The genes are TRBV30 and TRBJ2-7; D gene uncertain. With 0 bases removed from V and 0 bases from J, the gap between germline ends came to 6 bases. The CDR3 has 13 amino acids. Germline V CDR1 and CDR2: GTSNPN, SVGIG (reference sequence). The CDR3 DNA sequence: TGTGCCTGGAGTGTCGGGTACTCCTACGAGCAGTACTTC. Its translation is CAWSVGYSYEQYF. The whole variable domain, filled in from reference TRBV30 and TRBJ2-7, reads SQTIHQWPATLVQPVGSPLSLECTVEGTSNPNLYWYRQAAGRGLQLLFYSVGIGQISSEVPQNLSASRPQDRQFILSSKKLLLSDSGFYLCAWSVGYSYEQYFGPGTRLTVT.

This clone was seen more than once but under ten times. The V and J genes are TRBV30 and TRBJ1-1; D call uncertain. The CDR3 extends over 18 amino acids. Trimming left V 3 bases short and J 0 bases short, with 23 bases between. The germline V gene has CDR1 GTSNPN and CDR2 SVGIG (reference sequence). The CDR3 sequence is CAWSPFSGSFDMNTEAFF. The CDR3 region has the DNA TGTGCCTGGAGCCCCTTCTCAGGTTCCTTTGACATGAACACTGAAGCTTTCTTT.

The J gene is TRBJ2-7, the V gene TRBV28; 8 bases fit TRBD1. The germline CDR1 and CDR2 sequences are MDHEN and SYDVKM. V lost 6 bases to trimming and J lost 3 bases; unmatched junction nucleotides: 13. The CDR3 sequence is 16 residues long. The CDR3 protein is CASSRTRQGAYYEQYF. In DNA, the CDR3 is TGTGCCAGCAGCCGCACGAGGCAGGGGGCCTACTACGAGCAGTACTTC.

As for this clone: The identical CDR3 is also encoded by other nucleotide sequences in the sample. This chain links TRBV5-1 with TRBJ1-5, with no clear D. V was pared by 0 bases and J by 1 base, with 5 bases between. In germline, CDR1 is SGHRS, CDR2 YFSETQ. The length of the CDR3 is 14 residues. CDR3 DNA: TGCGCCAGCAGCTTGGGTCAGAGCAATCAGCCCCAGCATTTT. Protein product: CASSLGQSNQPQHF.

The chain combines TRBV2 with TRBJ2-4; D gene uncertain. The V gene lost 8 bases and the J gene lost 8 bases, with 10 bases spanning the gap. CDR1 and CDR2 from the germline V gene are SNHLY and FYNNEI. The CDR3 consists of 11 residues. CDR3 nucleotide sequence: TGTGCCAGCGTAGGTGGGCACATTCAGTACTTC. Translated: CASVGGHIQYF. Using reference TRBV2 and TRBJ2-4 for the parts outside the CDR3, the full variable domain is EPEVTQTPSHQVTQMGQEVILRCVPISNHLYFYWYRQILGQKVEFLVSFYNNEISEKSEIFDDQFSVERPDGSNFTLKIRSTKLEDSAMYFCASVGGHIQYFGAGTRLSVL.